This record covers a single T cell receptor beta chain. Profiling relied on immunoSEQ multiplex PCR, and the TCRdb table lists in-frame clones only, not all of them. The table shows about 190,000 clones, with approximately 86% occurring only once. This record belongs to a study of blood T cell repertoires in COVID-19. This sequence originates from a man aged 25-40 years with acute or convalescent COVID-19. Sequencing used peripheral blood.

This CDR3 reads CASSESTVAGEQYF. The CDR3 coding sequence is TGCGCCAGCAGTGAGTCTACCGTAGCGGGCGAGCAGTACTTC. The rearrangement links TRBV10-2 to TRBJ2-7, with 7 nucleotides matching TRBD2. CDR1 and CDR2 (germline): WSHSY, SAAADI. This CDR3 spans 14 amino acids. V lost 0 bases and J lost 6; bases outside the gene matches: 5.